The rows below give T cell receptor beta chains drawn from one sample of a study of OX40 agonist ivuxolimab in advanced cancers. The repertoire was sequenced with immunoSEQ multiplex PCR; TCRdb's copy has only in-frame clones and lacks some. This sample yields about 63,000 clones, of which roughly nine tenths are seen a single time; 0.76% belongs to the top ten. The material sequenced was CD4+ or CD8+ T cells sorted from blood, taken in a trial of the OX40 agonist ivuxolimab. All receptors derive from an adult with an advanced solid tumor such as melanoma, head and neck, liver or kidney cancer. CDR3s include the opening cysteine and the closing phenylalanine or tryptophan. Fields, in order: CDR3 length, clone size, J gene, D gene, V gene, CDR3 protein, CDR3 DNA. The D gene is left open where the match is weak. Where a row states a size, it is once, few, many or the class of an expanded clone; other rows omit it.

12	NA	TRBJ2-7	NA	TRBV5-6	CASSLQYYEQYF	TGTGCCAGCAGCTTACAGTACTACGAGCAGTACTTC
14	NA	TRBJ2-3	NA	TRBV6-1	CASSGQFGTDTQYF	TGTGCCAGCAGTGGTCAGTTCGGCACAGATACGCAGTATTTT
14	NA	TRBJ1-2	TRBD1	TRBV6-6	CASSHSRTGGGYTF	TGTGCCAGCAGCCACTCCCGGACAGGGGGTGGCTACACCTTC
16	NA	TRBJ2-2	NA	TRBV5-4	CASSRERGSNTGELFF	TGTGCCAGCAGCCGGGAGAGGGGCTCTAACACCGGGGAGCTGTTTTTT
15	NA	TRBJ2-7	TRBD1	TRBV2	CASSEIGTGDPEQYF	TGTGCCAGCAGTGAAATAGGGACAGGGGATCCCGAGCAGTACTTC
15	NA	TRBJ1-2	NA	TRBV27	CASSSDKGRDYGYTF	TGTGCCAGCAGTTCCGATAAGGGGAGGGACTATGGCTACACCTTC
13	NA	TRBJ2-7	NA	TRBV2	CASSSGGRHEQYF	TGTGCCAGCAGCAGCGGAGGGCGGCACGAGCAGTACTTC
15	NA	TRBJ2-4	NA	TRBV7-9	CASGTYTGRRNIQYF	TGTGCCAGCGGAACTTATACAGGGCGGAGAAACATTCAGTACTTC
12	NA	TRBJ2-2	NA	TRBV4-3	CASSPRTGELFF	TGCGCCAGCAGCCCCCGCACCGGGGAGCTGTTTTTT
16	NA	TRBJ1-4	NA	TRBV5-5	CASSSVSGKTNEKLFF	TGTGCCAGCAGCTCTGTTTCGGGGAAAACTAATGAAAAACTGTTTTTT
13	NA	TRBJ2-3	TRBD2	TRBV29-1	CSVVSGSTDTQYF	TGCAGCGTTGTTAGCGGGAGTACAGATACGCAGTATTTT
15	once	TRBJ2-2	TRBD1	TRBV18	CASSSGQGGVGELFF	TGTGCCAGCTCATCCGGACAGGGAGGCGTCGGGGAGCTGTTTTTT
15	NA	TRBJ1-4	TRBD1	TRBV9	CASSTRQGFNEKLFF	TGTGCCAGCAGCACCCGACAGGGTTTCAACGAAAAACTGTTTTTT
17	NA	TRBJ2-5	TRBD2	TRBV10-1	CASSESVAGVALETQYF	TGCGCCAGCAGTGAGTCAGTAGCGGGAGTGGCGCTGGAGACCCAGTACTTC
15	NA	TRBJ1-1	NA	TRBV25-1	CASSESSRMNTEAFF	TGTGCCAGCAGTGAATCAAGTAGAATGAACACTGAAGCTTTCTTT
17	NA	TRBJ1-3	NA	TRBV4-3	CASSQDPTGLEGNTIYF	TGCGCCAGCAGCCAAGACCCCACCGGCTTAGAAGGAAACACCATATATTTT